The entry that follows covers one T cell receptor beta chain sequence. Its antigen is undetermined. The sample belongs to a study of early T cells in non-severe SARS-CoV-2 infection. Whole-study context: The chains were unpaired, and the sequenced material was bulk RNA from unsorted whole blood. Findings and limits, study-wide: Missing private and CD4 specificities, VDJdb matching favored anti-spike CD8 responses.

cDNA molecules, individually, were tagged with unique molecular identifiers. TCRdb passed the 5' RACE reads through MiXCR, listing each CDR3 protein once. The table shows more than 50,000 distinct CDR3 sequences, with roughly 13% occurring only once. The TCR comes from an adult who was a healthcare worker with PCR-confirmed SARS-CoV-2 infection or an uninfected control (not recorded which). The specimen comprised whole blood, sampled at baseline.

The CDR3 loop is CASSKQGTDTQYF. CDR3 DNA sequence: TGTGCCAGCAGTAAACAGGGCACAGATACGCAGTATTTT. The chain joins TRBV27 to TRBJ2-3; a possible D gene is TRBD1 (5 bases). Trimming stripped 5 bases from V and 1 base from J, with 7 bases between. The CDR3 runs to 13 residues. CDR1 is MNHEY, CDR2 SMNVEV, per germline (reference sequence).